The T cell receptor (beta chain) under discussion was sequenced for a study of beta chain features in type 1 diabetes. General study results and limits: People with Type 1 diabetes carried modestly yet significantly shorter TCRB CDR3s in all four CD4+ subsets.

Researchers reported sorting CD4+ naive, central memory, regulatory and stem cell-like memory cells via CD45RO/CCR7/CD25/CD127/CD95/CD27. CDR1 and CDR2 from the germline V gene are SGHAT and FQNNGV. Trimming removed 5 bases at V and 8 bases at J, with 25 bases between. The CDR3 sequence is 17 residues long. This clone was recorded a few times. Its target is not known. The investigators reverse transcribed all of the isolated RNA, so they sequenced expressed TCRB transcripts. The table came from immunoSEQ multiplex PCR; TCRdb's copy has only in-frame clones and leaves some out. The top ten hold 0.035% to 0.045% of the sample, which has some 660,000 clones, about 14% seen once.

Material for sequencing was naive CD4+ T cells from blood. The clonotype was recovered from a man aged 18-30 years with type 1 diabetes. The chain is built from TRBV11-2 and TRBJ2-1; D is perhaps TRBD1 (6 bases). CDR3 nucleotides: TGTGCCAGCAGCCCGATACTTGGGGGCCAGGCTGGAGATGAGCAGTTCTTC. Translated: CASSPILGGQAGDEQFF.